Each of the 2 T cell receptor beta chains below was sequenced from the same sample in a study of human T cells and chemical hapten exposure. TCRdb re-called the RACE reads with MiXCR, one entry per CDR3 protein. The repertoire has about 87,000 distinct CDR3 sequences, 9.6% of them found once; the top ten carry approximately 3.8%. Time point denoted: pre-sensitization, week 0. Treatment: therapeutic diphenylcyclopropenone sensitization with weekly scalp DPC. This specimen consisted of whole blood, obtained in connection with sensitization to the hapten diphenylcyclopropenone (DPC). The source is a middle-aged woman with alopecia areata. Some clones in this sample may be carry-over from other donors' samples.

This clonotype was picked up many times. This chain uses TRBV6-5 with TRBJ1-6; TRBD1 agrees at 9 bases. V lost 2 bases to trimming and J lost 10 bases; unmatched junction nucleotides: 6. CDR3 length: 15 residues. Germline CDR1 is MNHEY and CDR2 is SVGAGI. CDR3 region: CASSYGRTGESPLHF. In DNA form, the CDR3 reads TGTGCCAGCAGTTACGGAAGGACAGGGGAATCACCCCTCCACTTT.

The sample holds a few counts of this clonotype. The chain combines TRBV28 with TRBJ1-5, with 7 bases fitting TRBD1. The CDR3 has 12 amino acids. CDR1 is MDHEN, CDR2 SYDVKM, per germline. CDR3 sequence reads: CAHRTGWQPQHF. The CDR3 bases are TGTGCTCACAGGACAGGCTGGCAGCCCCAGCATTTT.